A single sample is the source of the 16 T cell receptor beta chains below, sequenced in a study of regulatory T cells in long-lasting Graves disease. Indicated time point: newly diagnosed GD, antithyroid drugs for less than 3 months. Researchers made the TCR library from RNA that was extracted from PBMCs. Construction of TCR beta libraries relied on iRepertoire HTBI primers and on Arm-PCR targeting CDR3 regions. A single record per CDR3 protein comes from TCRdb applying MiXCR to the multiplex PCR reads. The sample lists about 540,000 distinct CDR3 sequences, roughly 12% occurring once. These sequences were also reported in another study, on T cells in Graves' hyperthyroidism and ophthalmopathy.

The sample here was peripheral blood mononuclear cells (PBMCs), taken at new diagnosis, from a patient treated with antithyroid drugs. The receptors were gathered from a man aged 30-40 years with Graves disease.

The chain employs TRBV20-1 and TRBJ2-2; 10 bases line up with TRBD2. The CDR3 runs 16 residues. Germline CDR1 reads DFQATT; CDR2 reads SNEGSKA (reference sequence). V was pared by 4 bases and J by 0 bases, with 5 bases of the junction left unmatched. The CDR3 protein is CSAIPSGSSNTGELFF. In nucleotides, the CDR3 is TGCAGTGCTATCCCTAGCGGGAGTTCGAACACCGGGGAGCTGTTTTTT.

The genes are TRBV27 and TRBJ2-3, with D perhaps TRBD1 or TRBD2 (5 bases each). V lost 8 bases and J 4 bases, leaving 16 bases between the germline ends. Germline V lookup: CDR1 MNHEY, CDR2 SMNVEV (reference sequence). CDR3 size: 14 residues. CDR3 sequence: CASRPGTAADTQYF. The CDR3 DNA reads TGTGCCAGCCGCCCCGGGACGGCTGCAGATACGCAGTATTTT.

The chain is built from TRBV5-4 and TRBJ2-2; 8 nucleotides line up with TRBD1. The germline CDR1 and CDR2 sequences are SGHNT and YYREEE (reference sequence). V gave up 4 bases and J gave up 3 bases; unmatched junction bases: 8. This CDR3 region has 16 residues. The CDR3 coding sequence is TGTGCCAGCAGCACGGGACAGGTACCAGACACCGGGGAGCTGTTTTTT. Translation: CASSTGQVPDTGELFF.

This clonotype was seen at least ten times. The chain employs TRBV20-1 and TRBJ2-5; 8 bases fit TRBD1. Germline values: CDR1 DFQATT, CDR2 SNEGSKA (reference sequence). This CDR3 has 15 amino acids. J gave up 3 bases and V 4 bases, and 10 bases lay outside the gene matches. CDR3 region: CSAIAGGAGEETQYF. The CDR3 DNA follows: TGCAGTGCTATCGCAGGGGGCGCTGGCGAAGAGACCCAGTACTTC.

V gene TRBV19 combines with J gene TRBJ2-1, with TRBD2 matching over 7 bases. The CDR3 runs to 15 residues. V shed 3 bases and J 6 bases; nucleotides not matched to a gene: 8. Germline CDR1 reads LNHDA; CDR2 reads SQIVND (reference sequence). CDR3 sequence reads: CASSMASGGGNEQFF. CDR3 DNA sequence: TGTGCCAGTAGTATGGCTAGCGGAGGCGGCAATGAGCAGTTCTTC.

This clonotype was counted at least ten times. This chain uses TRBV5-1 with TRBJ1-1, with D tentatively TRBD1 (6 bases). V lost 3 bases and J lost 1, with 10 bases in between. Germline V gene lookup returns CDR1 SGHRS and CDR2 YFSETQ. CDR3 length: 14 amino acids. The CDR3 here is CASSSGHRNTEAFF. As DNA, the CDR3 is TGCGCCAGCAGCTCGGGACACAGGAACACTGAAGCTTTCTTT.

This clonotype was picked up many times. One junction end does not reproduce the germline sequence, and a read error may be involved. The V and J genes are TRBV11-2 and TRBJ1-1; possibly TRBD1 for D (5 bases). In germline, CDR1 is SGHAT, CDR2 FQNNGV. CDR3 length: 16 amino acids. CDR3 nucleotides: TGCGCCAGCAGCTTGGAAATGCAGACAGCGAACACTGAAGCTTTCTTT. This translates into CASSLEMQTANTEAFF.

In this sample, this clonotype turned up many times. The gene calls are TRBV12-3 or TRBV12-4 and TRBJ2-7; 10 bases align to TRBD2. The CDR3 has 15 amino acids. V shed 6 bases, J shed 5 bases, and the junction held 10 bases outside the gene matches. The CDR3 nucleotides are TGTGCCAGCAGCAGTAGCGGGAGGCCTGTGGACGAGCAGTACTTC. Protein sequence: CASSSSGRPVDEQYF.

The sample holds many counts of this clonotype. The V and J genes are TRBV3-1 and TRBJ2-2; no reliable D call. This CDR3 has 14 residues. Trimming took off 4 bases at V and 2 bases at J, with 8 bases between the two ends. The germline V gene encodes CDR1 LGHDT and CDR2 YNNKEL (reference sequence). This CDR3 reads CASSRGSNTGELFF. The CDR3 DNA follows: TGTGCCAGCAGCCGTGGTAGCAACACCGGGGAGCTGTTTTTT.

This clonotype showed up many times. The chain uses TRBV10-3 and TRBJ2-2; 13 positions match TRBD2. The CDR3 is 17 residues long. Germline trimming cut 4 bases from V and 7 bases from J; bases unmatched to any gene: 9. Germline values: CDR1 ENHRY, CDR2 SYGVKD. The DNA of the CDR3 is TGTGCCATCAGTGGGGGACTAGCGGGATACTTTGGCGGGGAGCTGTTTTTT. Its protein is CAISGGLAGYFGGELFF.

The genes are TRBV6-2 or TRBV6-3 and TRBJ1-1; D is uncertain. The CDR3 sequence is 14 residues long. Germline assignment: CDR1 MNHEY and CDR2 SVGEGT. Trimming removed 2 bases from V and 2 bases from J, with 9 bases in between. The CDR3 loop is CASSYGGTNTEAFF. CDR3 nucleotide sequence: TGTGCCAGCAGTTACGGTGGCACTAACACTGAAGCTTTCTTT.

In its sample, this clonotype was seen many times. The chain is built from TRBV13 and TRBJ2-3; 7 nucleotides line up with TRBD2. V lost 5 bases and J lost 11; bases outside the gene matches: 10. Germline loops: CDR1 PRHDT, CDR2 FYEKMQ (reference sequence). This CDR3 is 13 amino acids long. The DNA for the CDR3 is TGTGCCAGCAGCCTAAGCGGGGACCAGGTGCAGTATTTT. Its translation is CASSLSGDQVQYF.

This clonotype was recorded a few times. With a much larger clone just one base away, this may be a read error. CDR3 in amino acids: CASSEWTGGSWDYSYTF. The CDR3 region has the DNA TGTGCCAGCAGTGAATGGACAGGGGGCTCTTGGGACTATAGCTACACCTTC. The gene calls are TRBV6-1 and TRBJ1-2; TRBD1 matches at 11 bases. The CDR3 sequence is 17 residues long. The germline gives CDR1 MNHNS, CDR2 SASEGT.

In this sample, this clonotype turned up many times. The chain carries TRBV6-1 and TRBJ1-6; 7 bases line up with TRBD1. V shed 7 bases and J 7 bases; nucleotides not matched to a gene: 4. This CDR3 has 13 residues. The germline V gene encodes CDR1 MNHNS and CDR2 SASEGT. The CDR3 loop is CASIETGNSPLHF. CDR3 nucleotide sequence: TGTGCCAGCATCGAGACAGGGAATTCACCCCTCCACTTT.

V is TRBV27 and J is TRBJ2-7, with D possibly being TRBD1 or TRBD2 (5 bases each). The CDR3 consists of 11 residues. Germline V gene lookup returns CDR1 MNHEY and CDR2 SMNVEV (reference sequence). The ends were cut back, 5 bases at V and 7 bases at J, with 9 bases in the middle. This CDR3 is CASSTWGEQYF. The CDR3 bases are TGTGCCAGCAGTACCTGGGGGGAGCAGTACTTC.

This clonotype was picked up many times. This rearrangement joins TRBV6-1 to TRBJ2-7, with 9 bases fitting TRBD2. The CDR3 has 14 amino acids. The germline V gene has CDR1 MNHNS and CDR2 SASEGT. The V segment lost 7 bases and the J segment 2 bases; nucleotides outside the gene matches: 6. Here the CDR3 DNA reads TGTGCCAGCATGCTAGCGGGGAATGCCTACGAGCAGTACTTC. Its protein product is CASMLAGNAYEQYF.